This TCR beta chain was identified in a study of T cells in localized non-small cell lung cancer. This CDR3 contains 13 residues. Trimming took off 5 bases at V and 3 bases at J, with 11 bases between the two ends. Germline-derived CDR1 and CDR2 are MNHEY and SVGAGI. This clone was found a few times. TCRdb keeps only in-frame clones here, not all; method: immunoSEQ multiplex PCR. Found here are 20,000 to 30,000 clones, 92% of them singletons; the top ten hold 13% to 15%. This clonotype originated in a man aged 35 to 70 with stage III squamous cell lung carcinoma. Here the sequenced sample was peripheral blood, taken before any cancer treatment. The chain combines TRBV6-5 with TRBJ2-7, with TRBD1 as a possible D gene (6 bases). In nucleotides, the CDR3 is TGTGCCAGCAGTAGGGACAAGAACTACGAGCAGTACTTC. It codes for CASSRDKNYEQYF.